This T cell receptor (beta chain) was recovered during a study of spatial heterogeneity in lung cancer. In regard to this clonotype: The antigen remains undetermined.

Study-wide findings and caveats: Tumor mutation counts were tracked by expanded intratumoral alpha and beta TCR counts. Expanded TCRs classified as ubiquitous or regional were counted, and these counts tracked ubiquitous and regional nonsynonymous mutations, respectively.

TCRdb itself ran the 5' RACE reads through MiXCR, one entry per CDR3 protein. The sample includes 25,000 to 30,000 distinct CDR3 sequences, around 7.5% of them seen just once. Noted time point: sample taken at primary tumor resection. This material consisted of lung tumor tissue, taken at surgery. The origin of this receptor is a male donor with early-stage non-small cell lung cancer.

CDR3 in DNA: TGTGCCAGCAGAAGGACTGTCCCCTACAATGAGCAGTTCTTC. Its protein product is CASRRTVPYNEQFF. The gene calls are TRBV6-2 or TRBV6-3 and TRBJ2-1; maybe TRBD2 (5 bases). V was trimmed by 6 bases and J by 2 bases, leaving 11 bases between them. Germline CDR1 MNHEY, CDR2 SVGEGT. The CDR3 length is 14 residues.